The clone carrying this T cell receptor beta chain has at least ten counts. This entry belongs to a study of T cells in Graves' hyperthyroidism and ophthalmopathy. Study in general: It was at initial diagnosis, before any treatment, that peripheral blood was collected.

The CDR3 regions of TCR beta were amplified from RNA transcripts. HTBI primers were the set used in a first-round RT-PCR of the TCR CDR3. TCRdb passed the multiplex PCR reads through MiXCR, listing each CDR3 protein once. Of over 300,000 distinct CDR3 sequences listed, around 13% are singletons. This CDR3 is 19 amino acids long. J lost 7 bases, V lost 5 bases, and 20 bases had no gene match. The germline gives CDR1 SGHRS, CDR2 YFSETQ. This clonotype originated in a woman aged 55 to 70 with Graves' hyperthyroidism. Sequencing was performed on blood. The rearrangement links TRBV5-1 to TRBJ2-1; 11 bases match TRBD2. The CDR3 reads CASRLRNGLAGGQGNEQFF. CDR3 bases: TGCGCCAGCAGACTAAGAAATGGTTTAGCGGGAGGGCAGGGGAATGAGCAGTTCTTC.